Each of the 8 T cell receptor beta chains below was sequenced from the same sample in a study of identical twins. TCRdb reprocessed the 5' RACE reads via MiXCR and lists one record per CDR3 protein. The sample shows under 500,000 distinct CDR3 sequences, about 13% of them seen only once. The same sample was also used in a study of yellow fever vaccine responses in identical twins.

Sequencing was carried out using CD4+ T cells sorted from blood. The receptor set was obtained from a woman between 18 and 30 years old in good health.

At least ten counts were recorded for this clonotype. The V and J genes are TRBV29-1 and TRBJ2-7; the match to TRBD2 covers 13 bases. The V gene's germline CDR1 is SQVTM and CDR2 ANQGSEA. With V trimmed by 7 bases and J by 1 base, 7 bases remained unmatched. The CDR3 is 15 amino acids. CDR3 loop: CSAAGLAGASYEQYF. The CDR3 DNA reads TGCAGCGCCGCCGGACTAGCGGGAGCATCCTACGAGCAGTACTTC.

In this sample, this clonotype turned up many times. This chain links TRBV4-2 with TRBJ2-5, with D possibly being TRBD2 (6 bases). The CDR3 contains 15 residues. The germline V gene has CDR1 LGHNA and CDR2 YNFKEQ. V shed 5 bases and J shed 5 bases, with 18 bases lying between them. Here the CDR3 reads CASSRIAEMGETQYF. DNA for the CDR3: TGTGCCAGCAGCAGAATAGCGGAGATGGGGGAGACCCAGTACTTC.

This clonotype appeared a few times. The J gene is TRBJ2-7, the V gene TRBV20-1, with 8 bases lining up with TRBD1. The germline V gene has CDR1 DFQATT and CDR2 SNEGSKA (reference sequence). With V trimmed by 4 bases and J by 7 bases, 9 bases remained unmatched. There are 13 residues in the CDR3. CDR3 sequence: CSAKPTGVGEQYF. CDR3 in DNA: TGCAGTGCTAAGCCGACAGGGGTGGGTGAGCAGTACTTC.

V gene TRBV6-2 or TRBV6-3 combines with J gene TRBJ2-4; D possibly uses TRBD1 or TRBD2 (6 bases each). CDR1 and CDR2 (germline): MNHEY, SVGEGT. V was cut by 2 bases and J by 0 bases, with 11 bases left in between. This CDR3 has 16 amino acids. As DNA, the CDR3 is TGTGCCAGCAGTTACGGAGGGGGAGTAGCCAAAAACATTCAGTACTTC. Its translation: CASSYGGGVAKNIQYF.

This clonotype was recorded at least ten times. The chain uses TRBV18 and TRBJ2-5, with TRBD2 matching over 11 bases. After removal of 8 bases from V and 4 bases from J, the junction contained 6 bases not matched to a gene. CDR1 and CDR2 from the germline V gene are KGHSH and LQKENI. The length of the CDR3 is 14 residues. The CDR3 nucleotides read TGTGCCAGCAGTCCCGGACTAGCGGGAGAGACCCAGTACTTC. It encodes CASSPGLAGETQYF.

The genes are TRBV6-4 and TRBJ2-2, with 7 bases matching TRBD2. With V trimmed by 4 bases and J by 3 bases, 11 bases remained unmatched. The CDR3 is 17 amino acids. Germline CDR1 and CDR2: MRHNA and SNTAGT. CDR3 sequence reads: CASSAQGGGSHTGELFF. CDR3 nucleotides: TGTGCCAGCAGTGCGCAGGGTGGCGGGAGCCACACCGGGGAGCTGTTTTTT.

This clonotype was observed a handful of times. V gene TRBV28 combines with J gene TRBJ2-7; 7 nucleotides agree with TRBD1. The V and J ends lost 5 bases and 4 bases, in that order; junction bases with no gene match: 11. Germline CDR1 reads MDHEN; CDR2 reads SYDVKM. The CDR3 spans 15 residues. DNA of the CDR3: TGTGCCAGCAGTCCGCAGTCCCGGGACAGTTACGAGCAGTACTTC. Translating it yields CASSPQSRDSYEQYF.

This clonotype was counted only a few times. V and J are TRBV11-2 and TRBJ1-2, with D unresolved. V lost 3 bases, J lost 3 bases, and 8 bases lay in between. Per germline, CDR1 SGHAT and CDR2 FQNNGV. This CDR3 is built from 13 residues. DNA of the CDR3: TGTGCCAGCAGCTTGTTAGAGTACTATGGCTACACCTTC. It codes for CASSLLEYYGYTF. Looking up the rest from reference TRBV11-2 and TRBJ1-2 gives the full variable domain: EAGVAQSPRYKIIEKRQSVAFWCNPISGHATLYWYQQILGQGPKLLIQFQNNGVVDDSQLPKDRFSAERLKGVDSTLKIQPAKLEDSAVYLCASSLLEYYGYTFGSGTRLTVV.